This T cell receptor (beta chain) was found in a study of shared clonotypes between healthy human individuals. For the study at large: Donors consisted of a couple of women and a few men between 18 and 49. Study-wide findings and caveats: Sequencing depth was predicted to influence how clonotypes are shared among donors.

As for this clone: As yet, its antigen is unknown.

Sequencing was at deep level. Here immunoSEQ multiplex PCR was the method, and the copy in TCRdb shows in-frame clones only, minus some. The table includes around 500,000 clones, roughly 85% detected once. The V segment lost 0 bases and the J segment 4 bases; nucleotides outside the gene matches: 2. Germline V gene sequence: CDR1 SGHRS, CDR2 YFSETQ. This CDR3 is 16 amino acids long. The material sequenced was PBMCs. J is TRBJ2-3 and V is TRBV5-1; 13 bases line up with TRBD2. The clonotype originates from a woman aged 40 to 50 in good health. Some clones in this sample may be carry-over from other donors' samples. Written as DNA, the CDR3 is TGCGCCAGCAGCTTGGGAACTAGCGGGAGGGCAGATACGCAGTATTTT. Translating it yields CASSLGTSGRADTQYF.